The 30 T cell receptor beta chains below were found in one sample sequenced in a study of cytomegalovirus exposure and HLA in healthy donors. Use of 60 Vbeta and 13 Jbeta primers characterized the PCR. This table comes from immunoSEQ multiplex PCR, and its TCRdb copy is limited to in-frame clones, with some not included. The sample includes a few hundred thousand clones, about 74% seen only once; the top ten take 15% to 18%. The sample comprised PBMCs. These receptors came from a man aged 35 to 55 in good health and CMV-seronegative.

On this clone itself: Other DNA sequences from this sample encode an identical CDR3 as well. The J gene is TRBJ2-1, the V gene TRBV10-3, with 12 bases that match TRBD2. Germline loops: CDR1 ENHRY, CDR2 SYGVKD. With V trimmed by 8 bases and J by 0 bases, 2 bases remained unmatched. The CDR3 covers 15 residues. The CDR3 DNA follows: TGTGCCATCCTAGCGGGGGGGAGCTCCTACAATGAGCAGTTCTTC. Its translation: CAILAGGSSYNEQFF.

This clone was seen only a few times. The rearrangement joins TRBV5-4 to TRBJ2-7; D is possibly TRBD2 (5 bases). CDR1 SGHNT and CDR2 YYREEE come from the germline V gene (reference sequence). CDR3 length equals 14 residues. Between the trimmed V and J ends, which lost 3 bases and 6 bases, there was a span of 16 bases. The CDR3 DNA follows: TGTGCCAGCAGCTCGAGGACCCGGAGGCTCGAGCAGTACTTC. Amino acids: CASSSRTRRLEQYF.

This clone appeared once. This chain joins TRBV28 and TRBJ1-3, with 7 bases identical to TRBD1. V lost 4 bases to trimming and J lost 4 bases; unmatched junction nucleotides: 7. The CDR3 consists of 15 residues. Germline V gives CDR1 MDHEN, CDR2 SYDVKM. The CDR3 region has the DNA TGTGCCAGCAGTTCGGCAGGGGGGTACGGAAACACCATATATTTT. Its protein is CASSSAGGYGNTIYF.

The chain links TRBV4-2 to TRBJ1-1; D is unresolved. Germline CDR1 and CDR2: LGHNA and YNFKEQ. V was clipped by 1 base and J by 6 bases, with 12 bases between them. The CDR3 spans 14 residues. CDR3 residues: CASSQAGRVAEAFF. In DNA, the CDR3 is TGTGCCAGCAGCCAAGCGGGGAGGGTGGCTGAAGCTTTCTTT.

The gene calls are TRBV9 and TRBJ2-7; a weak D match, TRBD1 (7 bases). Germline values: CDR1 SGDLS, CDR2 YYNGEE. The CDR3 is made up of 14 amino acids. V was cut by 0 bases and J by 6 bases, with 13 bases left in between. The DNA for the CDR3 is TGTGCCAGCAGCGTAGAGAGCAGGGGGGTCGAGCAGTACTTC. This gives the protein CASSVESRGVEQYF.

The rearrangement uses TRBV9 and TRBJ2-1, with 10 positions matching TRBD1. This CDR3 is 17 amino acids long. Germline CDR1 is SGDLS and CDR2 is YYNGEE. Losses at the gene ends were 4 bases for V and 2 bases for J; bases not matched to a gene: 9. CDR3 loop: CASSYTSGTGAYNEQFF. The DNA of the CDR3 is TGTGCCAGCAGCTACACTTCCGGGACAGGGGCCTACAATGAGCAGTTCTTC.

This chain joins TRBV9 and TRBJ1-6, with 8 bases matching TRBD1. CDR1 and CDR2 (germline): SGDLS, YYNGEE. With V trimmed by 4 bases and J by 10 bases, 10 bases remained unmatched. CDR3 length equals 15 residues. The CDR3 reads CASSPSRQGTSPLHF. The CDR3 coding sequence is TGTGCCAGCAGCCCCTCCCGACAGGGGACATCACCCCTCCACTTT.

CDR3 nucleotide sequence: TGTGCCAGTAGCGAGTACAATGAGCAGTTCTTC. It translates to CASSEYNEQFF. The rearrangement uses TRBV19 and TRBJ2-1, with D unresolved. Germline CDR1 is LNHDA and CDR2 is SQIVND (reference sequence). Trimming removed 6 bases from V and 4 bases from J, with 4 bases in between. CDR3 length: 11 amino acids.

The genes are TRBV9 and TRBJ1-1; TRBD1 might be the D (5 bases). Per the germline V gene, CDR1 is SGDLS and CDR2 is YYNGEE. Trimming took 7 bases from V and 1 from J, leaving 17 bases between them. The CDR3 sequence is 15 residues long. CDR3: CASSQTGGGNTEAFF. The CDR3 bases are TGTGCCAGCTCCCAAACCGGGGGGGGGAACACTGAAGCTTTCTTT.

The CDR3 coding sequence is TGCAGTGCTCGGAGCTATGGCTACACCTTC. It is translated as CSARSYGYTF. The chain combines TRBV20-1 with TRBJ1-2; D not certain. Germline values: CDR1 DFQATT, CDR2 SNEGSKA (reference sequence). CDR3 size: 10 residues. The ends were cut back, 5 bases at V and 4 bases at J, with 5 bases in the middle.

The rearrangement joins TRBV9 to TRBJ2-5, with 10 positions matching TRBD2. V gave up 0 bases and J gave up 5 bases; unmatched junction bases: 7. This CDR3 has 16 residues. The V gene's germline CDR1 is SGDLS and CDR2 YYNGEE. CDR3: CASSVGNSGGSETQYF. In DNA form, the CDR3 reads TGTGCCAGCAGCGTAGGAAATAGCGGGGGGTCGGAGACCCAGTACTTC.

This chain links TRBV18 with TRBJ2-7; 8 nucleotides match TRBD1. The V gene's germline CDR1 is KGHSH and CDR2 LQKENI. The V and J ends lost 3 bases and 4 bases, in that order; junction bases with no gene match: 2. The CDR3 loop spans 13 amino acids. The CDR3 region is CASSPGQEYEQYF. CDR3 bases: TGTGCCAGCTCACCGGGACAGGAGTACGAGCAGTACTTC.

This clone was seen a handful of times. The V and J genes are TRBV5-4 and TRBJ1-1; D perhaps matches TRBD1 (5 bases). This CDR3 is built from 14 residues. Trimming took off 5 bases at V and 0 bases at J, with 11 bases between the two ends. Germline assignment: CDR1 SGHNT and CDR2 YYREEE (reference sequence). The CDR3 region is CASRMTAMNTEAFF. The CDR3 DNA is TGTGCCAGCAGGATGACAGCCATGAACACTGAAGCTTTCTTT.

The rearrangement joins TRBV5-1 to TRBJ2-3; D is undetermined. CDR1 SGHRS and CDR2 YFSETQ come from the germline V gene. Deletions cut 0 bases from V and 3 bases from J, with 14 bases between. The CDR3 is made up of 16 amino acids. CDR3 protein: CASSLAAVRSTDTQYF. In DNA, the CDR3 is TGCGCCAGCAGCTTGGCGGCGGTACGGAGTACAGATACGCAGTATTTT.

The chain uses TRBV5-8 and TRBJ2-7; D call uncertain. The CDR3 loop spans 15 amino acids. V lost 4 bases and J 2 bases, leaving 16 bases between the germline ends. Germline V gene sequence: CDR1 SGHTS, CDR2 YDEGEE. The CDR3: CASSQPPNQAYEQYF. CDR3 DNA: TGTGCCAGCAGCCAACCTCCTAATCAGGCCTACGAGCAGTACTTC.

The rearrangement joins TRBV2 to TRBJ1-5, with D possibly TRBD1 on 5 matching bases. In germline, CDR1 is SNHLY, CDR2 FYNNEI. Trimming pared 5 bases from V and 2 bases from J, leaving 13 bases between. The CDR3 sequence is 15 residues long. CDR3 amino acids: CASSQAGGGNQPQHF. In DNA, the CDR3 is TGTGCCAGCAGTCAGGCCGGAGGGGGCAATCAGCCCCAGCATTTT.

The chain is built from TRBV11-2 and TRBJ2-3; 11 bases are a match to TRBD2. The V gene end was trimmed by 1 base and the J gene end by 6 bases; junction bases not matched to a gene: 0. CDR1 and CDR2 from the germline V gene are SGHAT and FQNNGV. The CDR3 has 14 amino acids. The CDR3 here is CASSLGTSGDTQYF. CDR3 DNA: TGTGCCAGCAGCTTAGGGACTAGCGGGGATACGCAGTATTTT.

Only a few counts were recorded for this clone. The rearrangement links TRBV29-1 to TRBJ2-3, with no clear D. The CDR3 loop spans 13 amino acids. Trimming cost V 3 bases and J 1 base, with 8 bases left between them. Germline values: CDR1 SQVTM, CDR2 ANQGSEA. In nucleotides, the CDR3 is TGCAGCGTTGAGACATCCCGCACAGATACGCAGTATTTT. Translating gives CSVETSRTDTQYF.

The chain combines TRBV6-6 with TRBJ1-1; D is ambiguous. The V gene's germline CDR1 is MNHNY and CDR2 SVGAGI (reference sequence). The ends were cut back, 2 bases at V and 2 bases at J, with 9 bases in the middle. The CDR3 has 14 amino acids. CDR3 sequence: CASSYPQENTEAFF. The DNA for the CDR3 is TGTGCCAGCAGTTACCCCCAGGAAAACACTGAAGCTTTCTTT.

The chain has TRBV7-8 and TRBJ1-5; D remains ambiguous. Germline V CDR1 and CDR2: SGHVS, FQNEAQ. The CDR3 is made up of 16 amino acids. Trimming removed 2 bases from V and 0 bases from J, with 11 bases in between. CDR3: CASSLSSSNSNQPQHF. CDR3 nucleotide sequence: TGTGCCAGCAGCTTAAGTTCCAGTAATAGCAATCAGCCCCAGCATTTT.

The CDR3 protein is CASSPIMGQGAYEQYF. In DNA form, the CDR3 reads TGTGCCAGCAGCCCTATAATGGGACAGGGGGCCTACGAGCAGTACTTC. The chain combines TRBV9 with TRBJ2-7; 11 bases fit TRBD1. Germline V lookup: CDR1 SGDLS, CDR2 YYNGEE. This CDR3 comprises 16 residues. The ends lost 4 bases at V and 2 bases at J; junction bases unmatched: 8.

The V gene is TRBV2, the J gene TRBJ2-7, with TRBD2 identical over 11 bases. Trimming at V came to 6 bases and at J to 4 bases, leaving 5 bases not matched to a gene. The CDR3 is 14 amino acids. CDR1 and CDR2 (germline): SNHLY, FYNNEI. The CDR3 region has the DNA TGTGCCAGCAGCGTTAGCGGGGGGGCGTACGAGCAGTACTTC. Encoded protein: CASSVSGGAYEQYF. Using reference TRBV2 and TRBJ2-7 for the parts outside the CDR3, the full variable domain is EPEVTQTPSHQVTQMGQEVILRCVPISNHLYFYWYRQILGQKVEFLVSFYNNEISEKSEIFDDQFSVERPDGSNFTLKIRSTKLEDSAMYFCASSVSGGAYEQYFGPGTRLTVT.

J is TRBJ1-3 and V is TRBV7-6; D is possibly TRBD1 (6 bases). Germline V gene data show CDR1 as SGHVS and CDR2 as FNYEAQ. Trimming left V 0 bases short and J 2 bases short, with 17 bases between. CDR3 size: 18 residues. The CDR3 nucleotides are TGTGCCAGCAGCTTAGCTCCCTCGACAGGATCCCCTGGAAACACCATATATTTT. This gives the protein CASSLAPSTGSPGNTIYF.

This clone has a single count. The junction departs from germline at one end; a sequencing error may be responsible. J is TRBJ2-1 and V is TRBV7-9; D is possibly TRBD2 (5 bases). Germline CDR1 SEHNR, CDR2 FQNEAQ (reference sequence). The CDR3 is 12 residues long. The CDR3 DNA reads TGTGCCAGCAGCTTAGGGGCGCTGGAAGCGGTCTTC. Amino acids: CASSLGALEAVF.

The chain employs TRBV18 and TRBJ2-7, with a possible D match to TRBD2 (6 bases). V lost 0 bases to trimming and J lost 5 bases, with 11 bases between them. CDR3 length equals 14 residues. Per germline, CDR1 KGHSH and CDR2 LQKENI. The CDR3 DNA is TGTGCCAGCTCACCACCGGGGACTTTCCACGAGCAGTACTTC. Translation: CASSPPGTFHEQYF.

J is TRBJ2-1 and V is TRBV6-6; 7 nucleotides agree with TRBD2. The trim removed 5 bases at V and 7 bases at J, leaving 5 bases unmatched. There are 13 residues in the CDR3. Germline-derived CDR1 and CDR2 are MNHNY and SVGAGI (reference sequence). The CDR3 protein is CASSRHGGNEQFF. The CDR3 bases are TGTGCCAGCAGTCGACACGGGGGGAATGAGCAGTTCTTC.

J is TRBJ1-5 and V is TRBV2; a possible D gene is TRBD1 (6 bases). Germline V gives CDR1 SNHLY, CDR2 FYNNEI. With 7 bases removed from V and 4 bases from J, the gap between germline ends came to 14 bases. The CDR3 spans 14 residues. CDR3: CASNERQANQPQHF. CDR3 nucleotide sequence: TGTGCCAGCAACGAGAGACAGGCTAATCAGCCCCAGCATTTT. Drawing the rest from reference TRBV2 and TRBJ1-5, the complete variable domain is EPEVTQTPSHQVTQMGQEVILRCVPISNHLYFYWYRQILGQKVEFLVSFYNNEISEKSEIFDDQFSVERPDGSNFTLKIRSTKLEDSAMYFCASNERQANQPQHFGDGTRLSIL.

This clone was found once. The chain has TRBV28 and TRBJ2-7; 8 bases fit TRBD2. The V and J ends lost 6 bases and 3 bases, in that order; junction bases with no gene match: 7. CDR1 is MDHEN, CDR2 SYDVKM, per germline. The CDR3 runs 14 residues. The CDR3 here is CASRGTRPFYEQYF. In nucleotides, the CDR3 is TGTGCCAGCAGAGGGACTAGACCCTTCTACGAGCAGTACTTC.

The chain employs TRBV27 and TRBJ2-4; 8 nucleotides agree with TRBD2. CDR1 and CDR2 (germline): MNHEY, SMNVEV (reference sequence). The CDR3 is 15 residues long. The V gene end was trimmed by 4 bases and the J gene end by 4 bases; junction bases not matched to a gene: 6. The CDR3 region has the DNA TGTGCCAGCAGTTCAACCGGGACTAGGAAAAACATTCAGTACTTC. It codes for CASSSTGTRKNIQYF.

This clone was observed once. The chain has TRBV28 and TRBJ2-7; 9 bases are shared with TRBD2. Germline CDR1 is MDHEN and CDR2 is SYDVKM. The CDR3 consists of 14 residues. Trimming at V came to 6 bases and at J to 5 bases, leaving 8 bases not matched to a gene. CDR3 amino acids: CASRALLAGNEQYF. CDR3 DNA sequence: TGTGCCAGCAGGGCTCTACTAGCGGGTAACGAGCAGTACTTC.